The 19 T cell receptor beta chains reported below all come from one sample, sequenced in a study of cytomegalovirus exposure and HLA in healthy donors (dated by TCRdb to about 2017). The method behind the library was the immunoSEQ multiplex PCR assay. For the multiplex PCR, a mixture combining 60 forward primers for TCR Vbeta segments and 13 reverse primers for TCR Jbeta segments was used. TCRdb retrieved this table from immuneACCESS and kept in-frame rearrangements only. Not all clones are present; in checked studies, unresolved V genes account for under half, and no reason is known for the remainder. The sample has 250,000 to 350,000 clones on record, about nine tenths of them singletons. The biggest ten clones account for about 4% of the sample. Sequences were obtained from PBMCs. All receptors derive from a man aged 35-49 years in good health and CMV-seropositive.

Concerning this clone: Distinct nucleotide sequences in the sample also encode this CDR3. The chain is built from TRBV18 and TRBJ1-5; 8 bases line up with TRBD1. V was pared by 3 bases and J by 4 bases, with 2 bases of the junction left unmatched. CDR1 KGHSH and CDR2 LQKENI come from the germline V gene. This CDR3 comprises 14 residues. The CDR3, as DNA: TGTGCCAGCTCACCCGGGACAGGTAATCAGCCCCAGCATTTT. This translates into CASSPGTGNQPQHF.

In nucleotides, the CDR3 is TGTGCCAGCAGCCCAGGGGCAGGGGGCTACACCTTC. Its protein product is CASSPGAGGYTF. J is TRBJ1-2 and V is TRBV7-8, with D maybe TRBD1 (6 bases). The V end lost 5 bases, the J end lost 8 bases, and 12 bases lay between the germline ends. The germline gives CDR1 SGHVS, CDR2 FQNEAQ. CDR3 length: 12 amino acids.

The chain links TRBV5-5 to TRBJ1-1; D call uncertain. The length of the CDR3 is 15 residues. CDR1 is SGHKS, CDR2 YYEKEE, per germline (reference sequence). V was pared by 4 bases and J by 4 bases, with 17 bases between. In nucleotides, the CDR3 is TGTGCCAGCAGCGCCGGGAGGAGACGATCCACTGAAGCTTTCTTT. Encoded protein: CASSAGRRRSTEAFF.

The V and J genes are TRBV10-1 and TRBJ2-3; the match to TRBD2 covers 13 bases. CDR1 and CDR2 (germline): WNHNN, SYGVQD (reference sequence). Trimming at V came to 4 bases and at J to 5 bases, leaving 3 bases not matched to a gene. This CDR3 spans 15 amino acids. The CDR3 sequence: CASSAGTSGKDTQYF. CDR3 bases: TGCGCCAGCAGTGCCGGGACTAGCGGGAAAGATACGCAGTATTTT.

The chain combines TRBV21-1 with TRBJ1-2; the table calls TRBD1, which could not be checked here. TRBV21-1 has pseudogene status. The CDR3 extends over 13 amino acids. In DNA form, the CDR3 reads TGTGCCAGCAGCGGTCACAGGGGGCGAGGCTACACCTTC. Its protein is CASSGHRGRGYTF.

This clone was observed many times. Distinct nucleotide sequences in the sample also encode this CDR3. The chain has TRBV19 and TRBJ2-7; tentatively, D is TRBD1 (6 bases). The CDR3 loop spans 13 amino acids. V was pared by 1 base and J by 5 bases, with 9 bases between. Germline V lookup: CDR1 LNHDA, CDR2 SQIVND (reference sequence). CDR3 sequence (DNA): TGTGCCAGTAGTATAGCCTCAGGGGACGAGCAGTACTTC. Protein product: CASSIASGDEQYF.

The rearrangement joins TRBV5-1 to TRBJ2-1; 7 nucleotides line up with TRBD2. J was trimmed by 6 bases and V by 0 bases; bases with no gene match: 6. This CDR3 contains 15 residues. Germline V gives CDR1 SGHRS, CDR2 YFSETQ. The CDR3 DNA follows: TGCGCCAGCAGCTTGGACACGACTAGCCTCAATGAGCAGTTCTTC. Translated: CASSLDTTSLNEQFF.

The V call is TRBV7-6, the J call TRBJ2-1; 9 bases map to TRBD2. J gave up 0 bases and V 1 base, and 4 bases lay outside the gene matches. Germline assignment: CDR1 SGHVS and CDR2 FNYEAQ. The CDR3 sequence is 17 residues long. CDR3 sequence: CASSLGLAESSYNEQFF. For the CDR3, the DNA is TGTGCCAGCAGCTTAGGACTAGCGGAGAGCTCCTACAATGAGCAGTTCTTC.

This clone was recorded only once. The V call is TRBV27, the J call TRBJ2-7; D possibly corresponds to TRBD2 (6 bases). CDR3 length equals 13 residues. V was pared by 4 bases and J by 3 bases, with 10 bases between. The germline V gene has CDR1 MNHEY and CDR2 SMNVEV (reference sequence). CDR3 sequence (DNA): TGTGCCAGCAGTTACGGGAGTATCTACGAGCAGTACTTC. Amino acids: CASSYGSIYEQYF.

The chain carries TRBV27 and TRBJ1-1; D uncertain. V lost 3 bases, J lost 1 base, and 9 bases lay in between. The germline CDR1 and CDR2 sequences are MNHEY and SMNVEV (reference sequence). This CDR3 spans 14 amino acids. The CDR3 protein is CASSLWAANTEAFF. In nucleotides, the CDR3 is TGTGCCAGCAGTTTGTGGGCTGCGAACACTGAAGCTTTCTTT.

The chain recombines TRBV2 with TRBJ2-7; maybe TRBD2 (5 bases). V was trimmed by 7 bases and J by 3 bases, leaving 19 bases between them. The length of the CDR3 is 15 residues. Per the germline V gene, CDR1 is SNHLY and CDR2 is FYNNEI. DNA for the CDR3: TGTGCCAGCACAGCTAACCTAGCAGGTAGCTACGAGCAGTACTTC. This sequence encodes CASTANLAGSYEQYF.

The chain couples TRBV25-1 to TRBJ2-5, with D tentatively TRBD2 (7 bases). The CDR3 consists of 16 residues. Trimming cost V 1 base and J 2 bases, with 14 bases left between them. Per germline, CDR1 MGHDK and CDR2 SYGVNS. For the CDR3, the DNA is TGTGCCAGCAGTGAATTCGGGGGGCTGGGGCAAGAGACCCAGTACTTC. Translation gives CASSEFGGLGQETQYF.

The chain has TRBV10-3 and TRBJ2-7; 11 bases line up with TRBD1. CDR3 length equals 14 residues. Germline V gene sequence: CDR1 ENHRY, CDR2 SYGVKD. V lost 2 bases, J lost 6 bases, and 3 bases stayed unmatched. CDR3 amino acids: CAISEPGQGGEQYF. The CDR3 nucleotides are TGTGCCATCAGTGAGCCGGGACAGGGGGGCGAGCAGTACTTC.

To note about this clone: Within the sample, other DNA sequences also encode this same CDR3. The chain employs TRBV4-1 and TRBJ2-1; 10 nucleotides align to TRBD2. CDR1 is MGHRA and CDR2 is YSYEKL in the germline V gene. With V trimmed by 2 bases and J by 3 bases, 4 bases remained unmatched. CDR3 length: 16 residues. This CDR3 reads CASSQTGLAVYNEQFF. CDR3 sequence (DNA): TGCGCCAGCAGCCAAACTGGACTAGCGGTCTACAATGAGCAGTTCTTC.

The V and J genes are TRBV11-2 and TRBJ2-6, with a weak D call TRBD2 (5 bases). V was pared by 0 bases and J by 4 bases, with 16 bases between. This CDR3 contains 18 residues. Looked up from germline, CDR1 is SGHAT and CDR2 is FQNNGV. In DNA form, the CDR3 reads TGTGCCAGCAGCTTAGATGAGGGAATATTTTCCGGGGCCAACGTCCTGACTTTC. It codes for CASSLDEGIFSGANVLTF.

This clone was recorded only once. The V gene is TRBV6-5, the J gene TRBJ1-2; a weak D match, TRBD1 (5 bases). The CDR3 spans 13 residues. Germline V CDR1 and CDR2: MNHEY, SVGAGI. With 5 bases removed from V and 5 bases from J, the gap between germline ends came to 12 bases. The CDR3 spells CASSRQRWYGYTF. DNA for the CDR3: TGTGCCAGCAGTCGACAGCGCTGGTATGGCTACACCTTC.

Details on this clone: Compared with germline, one end of the junction differs, possibly owing to a read error. This chain uses TRBV7-7 with TRBJ2-1; TRBD1 agrees at 9 bases. The CDR3 has 17 amino acids. The germline V gene has CDR1 SSHAT and CDR2 FNYEAQ (reference sequence). The CDR3 nucleotides are TGTGCTAGCAGCGCTACCCCCCCCGGGACAGGGTTTAATGAGCAGTTCTTC. Amino acids: CASSATPPGTGFNEQFF.

The chain carries TRBV5-4 and TRBJ2-3; 11 nucleotides line up with TRBD2. CDR3 length: 15 residues. J gave up 3 bases and V 4 bases, and 4 bases lay outside the gene matches. Germline loops: CDR1 SGHNT, CDR2 YYREEE (reference sequence). The CDR3 sequence: CASSPWTSGTDTQYF. The CDR3 DNA reads TGTGCCAGCAGCCCGTGGACTAGCGGGACAGATACGCAGTATTTT.

This clone was counted once. V usage is TRBV4-2 and J usage is TRBJ2-7, with 7 bases fitting TRBD2. CDR1 is LGHNA and CDR2 is YNFKEQ in the germline V gene. This CDR3 has 18 amino acids. V was clipped by 0 bases and J by 4 bases; unmatched bases: 15. The CDR3 bases are TGTGCCAGCAGCCAAGAGGGAATAGGGTCAGCGGGAATATACGAGCAGTACTTC. It codes for CASSQEGIGSAGIYEQYF.